The 5 T cell receptor beta chains in this list originate from one sample, sequenced in a study of beta chain features in type 1 diabetes. The isolated RNA, all of it, was reverse transcribed, so expressed TCRB transcripts were what got sequenced. TCRdb's table, derived via immunoSEQ multiplex PCR, lists solely in-frame clones and lacks some. The sample has 300,000 to 350,000 clones; 8% are singletons. Sequencing was performed on central memory CD4+ T cells from blood. The source of these receptors is a woman between 18 and 29 years old in good health.

The chain combines TRBV4-1 with TRBJ2-7; TRBD2 is a possible D gene (7 bases). There are 16 residues in the CDR3. V lost 4 bases to trimming and J lost 0 bases, with 16 bases between them. Germline V gene data show CDR1 as MGHRA and CDR2 as YSYEKL. Here the CDR3 DNA reads TGCGCCAGCAGCCGCAGCGGGACACTCGACTCCTACGAGCAGTACTTC. Its translation: CASSRSGTLDSYEQYF.

In its sample, this clone was seen a few times. This rearrangement joins TRBV7-3 to TRBJ2-1; D may be TRBD2 (6 bases). Looked up from germline, CDR1 is SGHTA and CDR2 is FQGTGA. The CDR3 length is 16 residues. V was cut by 5 bases and J by 1 base, with 15 bases left in between. CDR3 in DNA: TGTGCCAGCAGCCCTGGTGGGGGGTTGTCCTACAATGAGCAGTTCTTC. It encodes CASSPGGGLSYNEQFF.

In this sample, this clone turned up a few times. The V and J genes are TRBV19 and TRBJ2-1; perhaps TRBD1 as D (6 bases). Looked up from germline, CDR1 is LNHDA and CDR2 is SQIVND (reference sequence). The CDR3 consists of 13 residues. The V and J ends lost 5 bases and 4 bases respectively, with 9 bases between them. This CDR3 is CASSGGQYNEQFF. The CDR3 nucleotides are TGTGCCAGTAGTGGTGGACAGTACAATGAGCAGTTCTTC. The full variable domain, its missing parts supplied by reference TRBV19 and TRBJ2-1, is DGGITQSPKYLFRKEGQNVTLSCEQNLNHDAMYWYRQDPGQGLRLIYYSQIVNDFQKGDIAEGYSVSREKKESFPLTVTSAQKNPTAFYLCASSGGQYNEQFFGPGTRLTVL.

This clone was seen a handful of times. The chain uses TRBV18 and TRBJ2-1; 12 nucleotides align to TRBD2. The CDR3 loop spans 17 amino acids. The germline V gene encodes CDR1 KGHSH and CDR2 LQKENI. Trimming at V came to 4 bases and at J to 5 bases, leaving 9 bases not matched to a gene. As DNA, the CDR3 is TGTGCCAGCTCACAGACTAGCGGGGGAGTCCTGGACAATGAGCAGTTCTTC. It specifies CASSQTSGGVLDNEQFF.

Concerning this clone itself: The identical CDR3 is also encoded by other nucleotide sequences in the sample. The rearrangement links TRBV19 to TRBJ1-1, with a possible D match to TRBD1 (6 bases). CDR1 and CDR2 (germline): LNHDA, SQIVND (reference sequence). The CDR3 runs to 14 residues. Trimming stripped 1 base from V and 4 bases from J, with 10 bases between. The CDR3 sequence is CASSIAAGVTEAFF. The CDR3 DNA reads TGTGCCAGTAGTATAGCGGCAGGGGTCACTGAAGCTTTCTTT.